One sample yielded the 18 T cell receptor beta chains listed below, sequenced in a study of blood T cell repertoires in COVID-19. Produced via immunoSEQ multiplex PCR; TCRdb's table is partial and in-frame only. The sample lists roughly 56,000 clones, about 91% occurring once. Material: peripheral blood. The receptors originated from a man aged 45-65 years with active COVID-19.

The chain couples TRBV27 to TRBJ1-6; TRBD1 aligns across 8 bases. From germline, CDR1 is MNHEY and CDR2 SMNVEV (reference sequence). The CDR3 extends over 16 amino acids. The V gene end was trimmed by 6 bases and the J gene end by 6 bases; junction bases not matched to a gene: 10. CDR3 region: CASSLIGQGRNSPLHF. CDR3 nucleotides: TGTGCCAGCAGCTTAATTGGACAGGGTCGTAATTCACCCCTCCACTTT.

This chain joins TRBV7-2 and TRBJ2-1; D unclear. Trimming stripped 0 bases from V and 5 bases from J, with 5 bases between. This CDR3 is built from 13 residues. CDR1 SGHTA and CDR2 FQGNSA come from the germline V gene. CDR3 DNA sequence: TGTGCCAGCAGCTTAGCCCGGGACAATGAGCAGTTCTTC. This sequence encodes CASSLARDNEQFF.

CDR3 loop: CASSLGEGNYGYTF. The CDR3 DNA follows: TGTGCCAGCAGCTTAGGAGAGGGCAACTATGGCTACACCTTC. J is TRBJ1-2 and V is TRBV7-9; no clear D gene. The CDR3 length is 14 residues. The germline CDR1 and CDR2 sequences are SEHNR and FQNEAQ (reference sequence). Trimming pared 1 base from V and 2 bases from J, leaving 8 bases between.

The chain links TRBV7-2 to TRBJ1-1; a possible D gene is TRBD1 (5 bases). CDR3 size: 13 residues. Trimming took 5 bases from V and 5 from J, leaving 12 bases between them. Looked up from germline, CDR1 is SGHTA and CDR2 is FQGNSA. CDR3 in amino acids: CASSPATGTEAFF. As DNA, the CDR3 is TGTGCCAGCAGCCCCGCCACAGGAACTGAAGCTTTCTTT.

The rearrangement uses TRBV6-5 and TRBJ2-3, with D perhaps TRBD1 (5 bases). CDR1 is MNHEY, CDR2 SVGAGI, per germline. Trimming removed 6 bases from V and 4 bases from J, with 11 bases in between. CDR3 length: 13 residues. The CDR3: CASRRGTADTQYF. CDR3 sequence (DNA): TGTGCCAGCAGAAGGGGTACCGCAGATACGCAGTATTTT.

V gene TRBV2 combines with J gene TRBJ2-5; 8 nucleotides match TRBD1. The CDR3 sequence is 14 residues long. Germline loops: CDR1 SNHLY, CDR2 FYNNEI. V trimming: 8 bases; J trimming: 7 bases; junction bases outside the gene matches: 12. CDR3 nucleotide sequence: TGTGCCAGCGACGAATTCAGGGGGCGGGGGACCCAGTACTTC. Protein sequence: CASDEFRGRGTQYF.

This clone showed up just a few times. The rearrangement links TRBV5-5 to TRBJ1-2; 7 bases match TRBD1. CDR1 and CDR2 from the germline V gene are SGHKS and YYEKEE (reference sequence). V lost 4 bases and J lost 1; bases outside the gene matches: 1. The CDR3 has 13 residues. For the CDR3, the DNA is TGTGCCAGCAGCGACAGGGTTAACTATGGCTACACCTTC. Protein sequence: CASSDRVNYGYTF. Full variable domain (rest looked up from reference TRBV5-5 and TRBJ1-2): DAGVTQSPTHLIKTRGQQVTLRCSPISGHKSVSWYQQVLGQGPQFIFQYYEKEERGRGNFPDRFSARQFPNYSSELNVNALLLGDSALYLCASSDRVNYGYTFGSGTRLTVV.

The chain links TRBV30 to TRBJ1-1, with 7 nucleotides matching TRBD1. CDR1 and CDR2 from the germline V gene are GTSNPN and SVGIG (reference sequence). The CDR3 contains 12 residues. After removal of 2 bases from V and 4 bases from J, the junction contained 1 base not matched to a gene. DNA of the CDR3: TGTGCCTGGAGTACAGGGGTCACTGAAGCTTTCTTT. This sequence encodes CAWSTGVTEAFF.

The chain recombines TRBV19 with TRBJ2-7; 9 bases align to TRBD2. V dropped 4 bases and J dropped 3; count of bases not matched to a gene: 10. Germline lookup yields CDR1 LNHDA and CDR2 SQIVND (reference sequence). The CDR3 sequence is 16 residues long. The CDR3 bases are TGTGCCAGTAGTAGGTTGTCTAGCGGGACATTCTACGAGCAGTACTTC. It specifies CASSRLSSGTFYEQYF.

The chain couples TRBV12-5 to TRBJ1-4, with 8 nucleotides matching TRBD1. CDR1 and CDR2 (germline): LGHNT, FRNRAP. The CDR3 sequence is 16 residues long. Germline trimming cut 5 bases from V and 8 bases from J; bases unmatched to any gene: 13. The CDR3 is CASGLSLRGLGEKLFF. In DNA, the CDR3 is TGTGCTAGTGGTCTATCCCTCAGGGGGCTAGGGGAAAAACTGTTTTTT. The whole variable domain, remainder taken from reference TRBV12-5 and TRBJ1-4, is DARVTQTPRHKVTEMGQEVTMRCQPILGHNTVFWYRQTMMQGLELLAYFRNRAPLDDSGMPKDRFSAEMPDATLATLKIQPSEPRDSAVYFCASGLSLRGLGEKLFFGSGTQLSVL.

The CDR3 spells CASSESWRSEAFF. CDR3 DNA sequence: TGCGCCAGCAGTGAGTCATGGAGGTCTGAAGCTTTCTTT. V and J are TRBV10-2 and TRBJ1-1; D is ambiguous. The CDR3 consists of 13 residues. Trimming stripped 0 bases from V and 6 bases from J, with 8 bases between. Germline V gene lookup returns CDR1 WSHSY and CDR2 SAAADI.

This clone was counted a single time. The V and J genes are TRBV28 and TRBJ1-2; D might be TRBD1 (6 bases). V was clipped by 4 bases and J by 2 bases, with 14 bases between them. CDR3 length: 15 residues. The germline CDR1 and CDR2 sequences are MDHEN and SYDVKM. For the CDR3, the DNA is TGTGCCAGCAGTTCGGGGGGCAATTCCAACTATGGCTACACCTTC. Translated: CASSSGGNSNYGYTF.

The rearrangement joins TRBV21-1 to TRBJ1-5; the table assigns TRBD1, which was not confirmed against the DNA. TRBV21-1 is classified as a pseudogene. This CDR3 has 15 residues. The DNA of the CDR3 is TGTGCCAGCAGCGGGAACAGGGGCGGGAATCAGCCCCAGCATTTT. Translation gives CASSGNRGGNQPQHF.

The rearrangement joins TRBV2 to TRBJ2-3, with D possibly matching TRBD1 (6 bases). Germline CDR1 reads SNHLY; CDR2 reads FYNNEI. There are 14 residues in the CDR3. Trimming left V 7 bases short and J 2 bases short, with 13 bases between. This chain's CDR3 is CASMDRPNTDTQYF. CDR3 sequence (DNA): TGTGCCAGCATGGACAGACCGAACACAGATACGCAGTATTTT.

The V and J genes are TRBV7-8 and TRBJ2-2, with 7 bases matching TRBD2. The CDR3 consists of 17 residues. CDR1 is SGHVS, CDR2 FQNEAQ, per germline. The V gene end was trimmed by 1 base and the J gene end by 6 bases; junction bases not matched to a gene: 11. The CDR3 sequence: CASSLGGSHYSPGELFF. Written as DNA, the CDR3 is TGTGCCAGCAGCTTAGGCGGGAGCCACTATTCCCCCGGGGAGCTGTTTTTT.

The J gene is TRBJ2-7, the V gene TRBV5-4; 9 bases align to TRBD1. Germline V gives CDR1 SGHNT, CDR2 YYREEE (reference sequence). This CDR3 is built from 17 residues. Losses at the gene ends were 4 bases for V and 1 base for J; bases not matched to a gene: 12. This chain's CDR3 is CASSLNLGQGSSYEQYF. Here the CDR3 DNA reads TGTGCCAGCAGCCTAAACCTCGGACAGGGGTCTTCCTACGAGCAGTACTTC.

The chain employs TRBV29-1 and TRBJ1-5; 8 positions match TRBD1. The CDR3 is 13 residues long. Germline V gives CDR1 SQVTM, CDR2 ANQGSEA. The J segment lost 0 bases and the V segment lost 6 bases, leaving 1 base of the junction unmatched. For the CDR3, the DNA is TGCAGCGTAGGACAGGGTAGCAATCAGCCCCAGCATTTT. Amino acids: CSVGQGSNQPQHF. The full variable domain, with the rest looked up from reference TRBV29-1 and TRBJ1-5, is SAVISQKPSRDICQRGTSLTIQCQVDSQVTMMFWYRQQPGQSLTLIATANQGSEATYESGFVIDKFPISRPNLTFSTLTVSNMSPEDSSIYLCSVGQGSNQPQHFGDGTRLSIL.

The chain carries TRBV5-1 and TRBJ2-5; TRBD2 agrees at 9 bases. J gave up 5 bases and V 4 bases, and 6 bases lay outside the gene matches. CDR1 SGHRS and CDR2 YFSETQ come from the germline V gene. The CDR3 loop spans 14 amino acids. The CDR3 DNA is TGCGCCAGCAGCGTTCTAGCGGGGAGGGAGACCCAGTACTTC. Encoded protein: CASSVLAGRETQYF. The entire variable domain, with the rest obtained from reference TRBV5-1 and TRBJ2-5, is as follows: KAGVTQTPRYLIKTRGQQVTLSCSPISGHRSVSWYQQTPGQGLQFLFEYFSETQRNKGNFPGRFSGRQFSNSRSEMNVSTLELGDSALYLCASSVLAGRETQYFGPGTRLLVL.